Below, 13 T cell receptor beta chains from the same sample are listed, as sequenced in a study of PD-L1 blockade in urothelial cancer. Profiled with immunoSEQ multiplex PCR; TCRdb holds only in-frame clones, not every one. The table shows 14,000 to 15,000 clones, with 88% occurring only once. Sequenced here: PBMCs, sampled around atezolizumab (anti-PD-L1) treatment. All receptors derive from a man between 65 and 85 years old with urothelial cancer.

This chain links TRBV30 with TRBJ2-7, with TRBD1 matching over 10 bases. Unmatched junction bases numbered 7, after V lost 5 bases and J lost 3 bases. The CDR3 contains 14 residues. Germline V gives CDR1 GTSNPN, CDR2 SVGIG (reference sequence). The CDR3, as DNA: TGTGCCTGGCTGGGGCGGGACAGGGGCTACGAGCAGTACTTC. This sequence encodes CAWLGRDRGYEQYF.

Worth noting for this clone: The junction departs from germline at one end; a sequencing error may be responsible. J is TRBJ1-1 and V is TRBV4-1; TRBD1 matches at 8 bases. This CDR3 has 16 amino acids. Germline V CDR1 and CDR2: MGHRA, YSYEKL. The CDR3 nucleotides read TGCGCCAGCAGGCAAGAGTCTCAGGGGGCCGGCACTGAAGCTTTCTTT. The encoded protein is CASRQESQGAGTEAFF.

This chain links TRBV19 with TRBJ1-1; possible D gene TRBD1, 5 bases. This CDR3 contains 13 residues. The germline CDR1 and CDR2 sequences are LNHDA and SQIVND (reference sequence). V lost 5 bases and J lost 9, with 16 bases in between. This CDR3 reads CASSGKPRVKAFF. The DNA for the CDR3 is TGTGCCAGTAGTGGAAAGCCCAGGGTAAAAGCTTTCTTT. The full variable domain, completed using reference TRBV19 and TRBJ1-1, is DGGITQSPKYLFRKEGQNVTLSCEQNLNHDAMYWYRQDPGQGLRLIYYSQIVNDFQKGDIAEGYSVSREKKESFPLTVTSAQKNPTAFYLCASSGKPRVKAFFGQGTRLTVV.

The chain uses TRBV27 and TRBJ2-1; 11 nucleotides agree with TRBD2. CDR1 is MNHEY, CDR2 SMNVEV, per germline (reference sequence). CDR3 length: 15 residues. With V trimmed by 5 bases and J by 8 bases, 8 bases remained unmatched. The CDR3 loop is CASSTGTSGGDEQFF. For the CDR3, the DNA is TGTGCCAGCAGTACCGGGACTAGCGGTGGAGATGAGCAGTTCTTC.

Only one count was recorded for this clone. One junction end disagrees with the germline gene, perhaps due to a read error. The rearrangement joins TRBV19 to TRBJ2-1, with 9 nucleotides matching TRBD1. The CDR3 has 14 amino acids. The germline gives CDR1 LNHDA, CDR2 SQIVND (reference sequence). CDR3 amino acids: CACSYGTGPSEQFF. The CDR3 coding sequence is TGTGCCTGTAGCTACGGGACAGGGCCTAGTGAGCAGTTCTTC.

The CDR3, as DNA: TGTGCCAGCATGTACAGGGTCAATCAGCCCCAGCATTTT. It is translated as CASMYRVNQPQHF. The chain is built from TRBV2 and TRBJ1-5; tentatively, D is TRBD1 (6 bases). The V end was cut by 7 bases, the J end by 3 bases, with 10 bases between. The CDR3 loop spans 13 amino acids. Germline V gene lookup returns CDR1 SNHLY and CDR2 FYNNEI. Complete variable domain (other parts from reference TRBV2 and TRBJ1-5): EPEVTQTPSHQVTQMGQEVILRCVPISNHLYFYWYRQILGQKVEFLVSFYNNEISEKSEIFDDQFSVERPDGSNFTLKIRSTKLEDSAMYFCASMYRVNQPQHFGDGTRLSIL.

The chain carries TRBV5-1 and TRBJ1-1; D unclear. The V and J ends lost 0 bases and 1 base respectively, with 7 bases between them. Germline-derived CDR1 and CDR2 are SGHRS and YFSETQ. The CDR3 length is 14 residues. The CDR3 DNA follows: TGCGCCAGCAGCTTGGAAACAGCGAACACTGAAGCTTTCTTT. Residues: CASSLETANTEAFF. Looking up the rest from reference TRBV5-1 and TRBJ1-1 gives the full variable domain: KAGVTQTPRYLIKTRGQQVTLSCSPISGHRSVSWYQQTPGQGLQFLFEYFSETQRNKGNFPGRFSGRQFSNSRSEMNVSTLELGDSALYLCASSLETANTEAFFGQGTRLTVV.

This clone was seen once. The DNA for the CDR3 is TGTGCCAGCAGGACTTCGGGTCTAAGCACAGATACGCAGTATTTT. It translates to CASRTSGLSTDTQYF. The chain combines TRBV6-6 with TRBJ2-3, with D uncertain. Deletions cut 6 bases from V and 0 bases from J, with 13 bases between. This CDR3 region has 15 residues. Germline V lookup: CDR1 MNHNY, CDR2 SVGAGI (reference sequence).

The CDR3 spells CASSQEGGPSGDLNNEQFF. CDR3 in DNA: TGTGCCAGCAGCCAAGAGGGGGGGCCTAGCGGGGATTTAAACAATGAGCAGTTCTTC. The V and J genes are TRBV4-2 and TRBJ2-1; TRBD2 aligns across 9 bases. The germline V gene encodes CDR1 LGHNA and CDR2 YNFKEQ. The length of the CDR3 is 19 residues. V dropped 0 bases and J dropped 5; count of bases not matched to a gene: 14.

This clone was seen just once. The chain carries TRBV19 and TRBJ1-5; D gene ambiguous. Deletions cut 9 bases from V and 3 bases from J, with 15 bases between. Germline V gene lookup returns CDR1 LNHDA and CDR2 SQIVND (reference sequence). The CDR3 spans 14 residues. CDR3 DNA sequence: TGTGCCAGCACACCTGCGGGCGACAATCAGCCCCAGCATTTT. It specifies CASTPAGDNQPQHF.

This chain joins TRBV6-5 and TRBJ1-2; D is uncertain. The CDR3 has 12 amino acids. The V end was cut by 2 bases, the J end by 8 bases, with 9 bases between. Germline lookup yields CDR1 MNHEY and CDR2 SVGAGI. The CDR3 loop reads CASSYPGWGYTF. CDR3 nucleotide sequence: TGTGCCAGCAGTTACCCCGGGTGGGGCTACACCTTC.

The rearrangement joins TRBV7-2 to TRBJ2-2; D gene ambiguous. This CDR3 has 14 residues. V was pared by 6 bases and J by 11 bases, with 19 bases between. Germline values: CDR1 SGHTA, CDR2 FQGNSA. CDR3 DNA sequence: TGTGCCAGCAGTGTACTATCCCGGGTCGGCGAGCTGTTTTTT. Translation gives CASSVLSRVGELFF.

The V and J genes are TRBV6-5 and TRBJ1-4, with 9 bases fitting TRBD1. CDR1 MNHEY and CDR2 SVGAGI come from the germline V gene. This CDR3 is built from 14 residues. The J segment lost 8 bases and the V segment lost 6 bases, leaving 7 bases of the junction unmatched. This CDR3 reads CASSDDRGREKLFF. The CDR3 bases are TGTGCCAGCAGCGACGACAGGGGGAGGGAAAAACTGTTTTTT.